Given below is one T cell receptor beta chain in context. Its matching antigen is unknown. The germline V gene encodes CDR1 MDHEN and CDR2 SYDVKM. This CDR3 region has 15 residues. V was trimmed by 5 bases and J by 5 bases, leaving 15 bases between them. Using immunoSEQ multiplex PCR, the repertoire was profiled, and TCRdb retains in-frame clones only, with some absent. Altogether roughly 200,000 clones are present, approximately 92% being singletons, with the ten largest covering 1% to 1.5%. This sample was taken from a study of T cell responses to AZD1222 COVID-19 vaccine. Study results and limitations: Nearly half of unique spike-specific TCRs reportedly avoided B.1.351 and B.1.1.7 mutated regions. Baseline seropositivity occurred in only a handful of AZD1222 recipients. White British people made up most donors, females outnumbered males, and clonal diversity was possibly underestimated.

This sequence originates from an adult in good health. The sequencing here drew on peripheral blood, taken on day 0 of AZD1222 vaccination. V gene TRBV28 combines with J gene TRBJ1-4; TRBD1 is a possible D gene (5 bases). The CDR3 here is CASSPPRGTNEKLFF. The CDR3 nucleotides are TGTGCCAGCAGTCCTCCCCGGGGGACGAATGAAAAACTGTTTTTT.